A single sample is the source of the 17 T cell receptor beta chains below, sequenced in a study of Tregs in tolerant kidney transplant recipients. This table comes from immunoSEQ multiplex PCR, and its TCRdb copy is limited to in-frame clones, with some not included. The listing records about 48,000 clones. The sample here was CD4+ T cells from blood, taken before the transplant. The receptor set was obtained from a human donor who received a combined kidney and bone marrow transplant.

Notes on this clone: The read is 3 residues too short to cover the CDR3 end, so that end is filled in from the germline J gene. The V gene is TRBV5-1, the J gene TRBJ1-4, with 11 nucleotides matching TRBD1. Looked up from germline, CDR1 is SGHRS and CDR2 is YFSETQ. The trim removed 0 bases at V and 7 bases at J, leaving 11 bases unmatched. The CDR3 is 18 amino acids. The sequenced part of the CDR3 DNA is TGCGCCAGCAGCTTGGCCCCCGGACAGGGGGCATCGGGTGAAAAA. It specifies CASSLAPGQGASGEK. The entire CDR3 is CASSLAPGQGASGEKLFF.

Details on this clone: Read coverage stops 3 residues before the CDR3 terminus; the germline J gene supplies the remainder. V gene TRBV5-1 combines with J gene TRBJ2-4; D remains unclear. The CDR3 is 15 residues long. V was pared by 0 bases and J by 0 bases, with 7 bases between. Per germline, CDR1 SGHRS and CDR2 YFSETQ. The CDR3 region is CASSLDNLAKNIQYF. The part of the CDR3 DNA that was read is TGCGCCAGCAGCTTGGACAACCTAGCCAAAAACATT.

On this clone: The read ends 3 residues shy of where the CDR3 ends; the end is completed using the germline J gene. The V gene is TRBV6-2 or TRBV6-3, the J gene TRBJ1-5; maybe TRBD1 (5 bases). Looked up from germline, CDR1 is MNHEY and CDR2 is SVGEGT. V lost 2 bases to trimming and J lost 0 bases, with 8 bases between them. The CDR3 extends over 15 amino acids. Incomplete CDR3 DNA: TGTGCCAGCAGTTACGTAGGGGTTAGCAATCAGCCC. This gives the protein CASSYVGVSNQP. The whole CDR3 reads CASSYVGVSNQPQHF.

The DNA read from the CDR3 is TGTGCCTATACTAGGAGGAGCACAGATACG. Residues: CAYTRRSTDT. The whole CDR3 protein reads CAYTRRSTDTQYF. The chain joins TRBV30 to TRBJ2-3, with D perhaps matching TRBD2 (5 bases). The missing CDR3 end, 3 residues past where the read stops, is filled in from the germline J gene. The length of the CDR3 is 13 residues. V dropped 7 bases and J dropped 0 bases, with 11 bases sitting between them. Germline V gene data show CDR1 as GTSNPN and CDR2 as SVGIG (reference sequence).

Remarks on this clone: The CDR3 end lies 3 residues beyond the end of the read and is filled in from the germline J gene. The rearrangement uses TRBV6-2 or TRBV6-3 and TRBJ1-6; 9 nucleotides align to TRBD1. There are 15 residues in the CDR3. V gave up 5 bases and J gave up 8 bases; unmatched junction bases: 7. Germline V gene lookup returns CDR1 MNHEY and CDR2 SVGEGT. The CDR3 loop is CASSPRDRVDSPLHF. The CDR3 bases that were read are TGTGCCAGCAGTCCCCGGGACAGGGTGGATTCACCC.

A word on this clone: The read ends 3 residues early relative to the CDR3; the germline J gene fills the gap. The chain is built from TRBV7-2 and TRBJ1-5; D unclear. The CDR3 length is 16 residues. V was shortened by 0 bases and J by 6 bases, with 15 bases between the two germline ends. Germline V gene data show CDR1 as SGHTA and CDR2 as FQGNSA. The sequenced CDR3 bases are TGTGCCAGCAGCTTAGCGCGGGCAGGCATGGGTCAGCCC. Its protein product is CASSLARAGMGQP. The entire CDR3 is CASSLARAGMGQPQHF.

The CDR3 DNA, read in part, is TGTGCCATCAGTGGGGGTTACAGCGGGGGCACCGGGGAG. Amino acid sequence: CAISGGYSGGTGE. The whole CDR3 protein is CAISGGYSGGTGELFF. V gene TRBV10-3 combines with J gene TRBJ2-2, with 8 bases identical to TRBD2. The sequence runs out 3 residues before the end of the CDR3; the remainder is reconstructed from the germline J gene. Germline assignment: CDR1 ENHRY and CDR2 SYGVKD. With V trimmed by 4 bases and J by 4 bases, 8 bases remained unmatched. The CDR3 covers 16 residues.

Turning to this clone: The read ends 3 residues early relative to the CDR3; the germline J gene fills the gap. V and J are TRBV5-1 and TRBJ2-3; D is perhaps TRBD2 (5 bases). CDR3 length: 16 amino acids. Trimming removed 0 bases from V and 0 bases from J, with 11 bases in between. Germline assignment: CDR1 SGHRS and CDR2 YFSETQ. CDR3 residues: CASSLAVAQSTDTQYF. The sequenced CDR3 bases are TGCGCCAGCAGCTTGGCGGTAGCGCAGAGCACAGATACG.

The sequenced part of the CDR3 DNA is TGCAGTGCTAGAGTCGGGACAGGGGAAAAA. This codes for CSARVGTGEK. In full, the CDR3 reads CSARVGTGEKLFF. This chain uses TRBV20-1 with TRBJ1-4; 9 bases line up with TRBD1. The CDR3 goes on 3 residues after the read ends, and that part is filled in from the germline J gene. Germline V lookup: CDR1 DFQATT, CDR2 SNEGSKA (reference sequence). V trimming: 1 base; J trimming: 8 bases; junction bases outside the gene matches: 2. The CDR3 loop spans 13 amino acids.

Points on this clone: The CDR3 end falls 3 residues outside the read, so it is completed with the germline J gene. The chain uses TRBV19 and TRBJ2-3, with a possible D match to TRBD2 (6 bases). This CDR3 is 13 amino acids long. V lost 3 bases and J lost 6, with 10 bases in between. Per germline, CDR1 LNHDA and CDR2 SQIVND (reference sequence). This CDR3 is CASSIEGRDTQYF. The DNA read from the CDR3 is TGTGCCAGTAGTATTGAGGGGAGGGATACG.

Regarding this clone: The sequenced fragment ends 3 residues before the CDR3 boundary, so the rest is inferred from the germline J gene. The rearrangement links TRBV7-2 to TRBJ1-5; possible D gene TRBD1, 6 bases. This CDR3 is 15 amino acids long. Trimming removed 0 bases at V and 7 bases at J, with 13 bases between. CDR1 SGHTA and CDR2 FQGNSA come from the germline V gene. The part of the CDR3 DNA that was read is TGTGCCAGCAGCTTAGCGACAGGACTAGGACAGCCC. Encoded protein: CASSLATGLGQP. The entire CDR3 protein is CASSLATGLGQPQHF.

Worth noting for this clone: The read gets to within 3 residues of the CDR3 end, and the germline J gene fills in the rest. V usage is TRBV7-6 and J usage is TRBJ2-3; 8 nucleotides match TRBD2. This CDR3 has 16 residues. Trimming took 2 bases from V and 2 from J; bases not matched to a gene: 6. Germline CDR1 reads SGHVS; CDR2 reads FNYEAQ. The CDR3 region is CASSLLSSGVTDTQYF. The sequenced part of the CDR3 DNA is TGTGCCAGCAGCTTATTGAGTAGCGGGGTCACAGATACG.

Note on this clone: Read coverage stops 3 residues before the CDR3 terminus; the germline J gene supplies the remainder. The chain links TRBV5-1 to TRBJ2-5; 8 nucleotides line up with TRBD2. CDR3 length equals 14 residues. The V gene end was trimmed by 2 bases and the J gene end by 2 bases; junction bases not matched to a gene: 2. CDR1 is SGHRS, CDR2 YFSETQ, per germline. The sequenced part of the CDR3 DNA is TGCGCCAGCAGCTTAACTAGCGGACAAGAGACC. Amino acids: CASSLTSGQET. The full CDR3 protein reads CASSLTSGQETQYF. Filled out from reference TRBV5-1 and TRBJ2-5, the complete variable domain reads KAGVTQTPRYLIKTRGQQVTLSCSPISGHRSVSWYQQTPGQGLQFLFEYFSETQRNKGNFPGRFSGRQFSNSRSEMNVSTLELGDSALYLCASSLTSGQETQYFGPGTRLLVL.

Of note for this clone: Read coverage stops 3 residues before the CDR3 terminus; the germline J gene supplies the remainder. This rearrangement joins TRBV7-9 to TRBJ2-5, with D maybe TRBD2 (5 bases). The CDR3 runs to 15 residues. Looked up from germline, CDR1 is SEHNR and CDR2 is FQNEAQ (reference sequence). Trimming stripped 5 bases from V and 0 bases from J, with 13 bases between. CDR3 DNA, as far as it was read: TGTGCCAGCAGCCCTTTGGCGGGTAACCAAGAGACC. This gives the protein CASSPLAGNQET. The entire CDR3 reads CASSPLAGNQETQYF.

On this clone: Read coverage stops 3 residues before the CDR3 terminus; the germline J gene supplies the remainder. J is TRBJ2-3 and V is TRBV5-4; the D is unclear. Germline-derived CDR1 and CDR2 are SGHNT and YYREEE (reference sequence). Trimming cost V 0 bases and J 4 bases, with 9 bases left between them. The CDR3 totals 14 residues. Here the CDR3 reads CASSLGYGSDTQYF. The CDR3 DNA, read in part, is TGTGCCAGCAGCTTGGGTTACGGTTCAGATACG.

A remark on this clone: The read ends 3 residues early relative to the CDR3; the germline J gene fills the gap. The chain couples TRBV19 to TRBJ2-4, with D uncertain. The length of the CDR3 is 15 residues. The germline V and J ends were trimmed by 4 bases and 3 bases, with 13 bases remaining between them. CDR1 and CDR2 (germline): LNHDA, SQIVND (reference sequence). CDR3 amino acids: CASSRPTRGKNIQYF. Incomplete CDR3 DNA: TGTGCCAGTAGTAGGCCCACGAGAGGCAAAAACATT. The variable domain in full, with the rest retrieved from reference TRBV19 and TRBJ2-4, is DGGITQSPKYLFRKEGQNVTLSCEQNLNHDAMYWYRQDPGQGLRLIYYSQIVNDFQKGDIAEGYSVSREKKESFPLTVTSAQKNPTAFYLCASSRPTRGKNIQYFGAGTRLSVL.

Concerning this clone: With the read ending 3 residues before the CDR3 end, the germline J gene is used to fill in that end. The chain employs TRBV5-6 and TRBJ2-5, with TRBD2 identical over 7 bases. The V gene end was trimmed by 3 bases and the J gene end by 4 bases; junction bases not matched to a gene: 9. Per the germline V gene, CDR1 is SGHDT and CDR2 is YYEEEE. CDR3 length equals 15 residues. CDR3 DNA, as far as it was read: TGTGCCAGCAGCTCGGCCGGGACTAAAACAGAGACC. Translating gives CASSSAGTKTET. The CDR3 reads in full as CASSSAGTKTETQYF.